This TCR beta chain is drawn from a study of cytomegalovirus exposure and HLA in healthy donors. This PCR relied on a set of 60 Vbeta primers and 13 Jbeta primers. Per the original data handling: Roughly 11 million of the about 80 million unique TCR beta chains counted in a later analysis were shared. Produced via immunoSEQ multiplex PCR; TCRdb's table is partial and in-frame only. V, J and clone size are taken as reported in that table, and D and trimming were inferred from the DNA itself. The sample lists approximately 170,000 clones; around 80% were seen once. Unrecorded immune exposures were likely, despite nominal health at sampling. The CDR3 runs 15 residues. Germline V gene sequence: CDR1 MNHEY, CDR2 SVGAGI. Trimming left V 5 bases short and J 2 bases short, with 16 bases between.

The clonotype comes from a woman between 18 and 30 years old in good health and CMV-seronegative. V and J are TRBV6-5 and TRBJ2-7; possible D gene TRBD2, 7 bases. Sequencing input: PBMCs. The CDR3 here is CASSKRAGQTYEQYF. The CDR3 DNA is TGTGCCAGCAGTAAACGAGCGGGACAAACCTACGAGCAGTACTTC.